Listed here are 29 T cell receptor beta chains from one sample, sequenced in a study of blood T cells in healthy people across ages. A second PCR, run for roughly 6 to 11 cycles, used a sample-barcoded 5' primer plus a J-beta primer mix. TCRdb used MiXCR to reprocess the 5' RACE reads, holding one entry per CDR3 protein. The sample has hundreds of thousands of distinct CDR3 sequences, about 42% seen once. Material for sequencing was blood. Receptors originate from a man at least 80 years old in good health.

This clonotype was counted a few times. The chain uses TRBV9 and TRBJ2-3; TRBD1 matches 8 bases. The CDR3 is made up of 15 amino acids. Per the germline V gene, CDR1 is SGDLS and CDR2 is YYNGEE. The V and J ends lost 2 bases and 2 bases, in that order; junction bases with no gene match: 4. This CDR3 is CASSVRDRITDTQYF. The CDR3 bases are TGTGCCAGCAGCGTCCGGGACAGGATCACAGATACGCAGTATTTT.

The CDR3 DNA is TGTGCCAGCAGTTCCGTTACAGGGACCTACGAGCAGTACTTC. This translates into CASSSVTGTYEQYF. This chain uses TRBV28 with TRBJ2-7; a possible D gene is TRBD1 (6 bases). Trimming took off 4 bases at V and 2 bases at J, with 12 bases between the two ends. Germline V lookup: CDR1 MDHEN, CDR2 SYDVKM. This CDR3 spans 14 amino acids. Full variable domain (outside the CDR3, taken from reference TRBV28 and TRBJ2-7): DVKVTQSSRYLVKRTGEKVFLECVQDMDHENMFWYRQDPGLGLRLIYFSYDVKMKEKGDIPEGYSVSREKKERFSLILESASTNQTSMYLCASSSVTGTYEQYFGPGTRLTVT.

This sequence joins TRBV27 and TRBJ2-2, with TRBD2 identical over 10 bases. The J segment lost 5 bases and the V segment lost 3 bases, leaving 3 bases of the junction unmatched. The CDR3 contains 15 residues. In germline, CDR1 is MNHEY, CDR2 SMNVEV (reference sequence). CDR3 loop: CASSFGLAETGELFF. CDR3 coding DNA: TGTGCCAGCAGTTTTGGACTAGCGGAAACCGGGGAGCTGTTTTTT.

The chain uses TRBV5-1 and TRBJ2-1; TRBD1 agrees at 7 bases. The V gene end was trimmed by 0 bases and the J gene end by 9 bases; junction bases not matched to a gene: 6. This CDR3 is built from 14 residues. Germline loops: CDR1 SGHRS, CDR2 YFSETQ. The DNA of the CDR3 is TGCGCCAGCAGCTTGGGACAGGGACCCGGTGAGCAGTTCTTC. It encodes CASSLGQGPGEQFF.

The chain carries TRBV20-1 and TRBJ2-2; D is unresolved. The CDR3 length is 13 residues. CDR1 is DFQATT and CDR2 is SNEGSKA in the germline V gene (reference sequence). V was pared by 2 bases and J by 4 bases, with 8 bases between. DNA for the CDR3: TGCAGTGCTAGACGCCAGGCCACCGGGGAGCTGTTTTTT. Translated: CSARRQATGELFF.

The CDR3 sequence is CASSQDLTGWEDTQYF. CDR3 sequence (DNA): TGCGCCAGCAGCCAAGATTTAACAGGGTGGGAAGATACGCAGTATTTT. The genes are TRBV4-3 and TRBJ2-3; TRBD1 might be the D (6 bases). This CDR3 has 16 amino acids. Trimming pared 0 bases from V and 5 bases from J, leaving 15 bases between. Germline V gene lookup returns CDR1 LGHNA and CDR2 YSLEER.

The chain employs TRBV5-1 and TRBJ1-2, with TRBD1 matching 7 bases. Germline trimming cut 3 bases from V and 6 bases from J; bases unmatched to any gene: 5. The CDR3 length is 13 residues. Germline V gives CDR1 SGHRS, CDR2 YFSETQ. The CDR3 DNA reads TGCGCCAGCAGCTGGAGCCAGGGGGATGGCTACACCTTC. This encodes CASSWSQGDGYTF.

This clonotype was seen only a few times. The genes are TRBV7-2 and TRBJ2-1; 11 bases are shared with TRBD2. CDR1 is SGHTA and CDR2 is FQGNSA in the germline V gene. The trim removed 5 bases at V and 9 bases at J, leaving 12 bases unmatched. CDR3 length: 16 amino acids. CDR3 nucleotide sequence: TGTGCCAGCAGCCCAGGGACTAGCGGCCTAACCGGTGAGCAGTTCTTC. Its translation: CASSPGTSGLTGEQFF.

The chain joins TRBV6-2 or TRBV6-3 to TRBJ2-7; D may correspond to TRBD1 or TRBD2 (5 bases each). This CDR3 region has 18 residues. Trimming stripped 4 bases from V and 0 bases from J, with 22 bases between. Germline lookup yields CDR1 MNHEY and CDR2 SVGEGT. CDR3 sequence (DNA): TGTGCCAGCAGTTCTTACGGGACCAATCTTAAAAGCTCCTACGAGCAGTACTTC. Its protein product is CASSSYGTNLKSSYEQYF.

This clonotype was counted a few times. The rearrangement joins TRBV6-1 to TRBJ1-1; a possible D gene is TRBD1 (5 bases). The CDR3 totals 16 residues. CDR1 and CDR2 from the germline V gene are MNHNS and SASEGT. V was shortened by 0 bases and J by 7 bases, with 18 bases between the two germline ends. The CDR3 protein is CASSEAQIFPGGEAFF. Written as DNA, the CDR3 is TGTGCCAGCAGTGAAGCGCAGATTTTCCCCGGGGGTGAAGCTTTCTTT.

The chain combines TRBV12-3 or TRBV12-4 with TRBJ2-1; 10 bases agree with TRBD2. V was clipped by 5 bases and J by 6 bases; unmatched bases: 10. The CDR3 totals 16 residues. The CDR3 here is CASSPTAGGPANEQFF. The CDR3 DNA follows: TGTGCCAGCAGTCCGACAGCGGGAGGGCCGGCCAATGAGCAGTTCTTC.

There are a few counts of this clonotype. The chain employs TRBV28 and TRBJ2-1; 14 bases are shared with TRBD2. The germline CDR1 and CDR2 sequences are MDHEN and SYDVKM. J lost 7 bases, V lost 10 bases, and 3 bases had no gene match. The CDR3 contains 13 residues. CDR3 nucleotide sequence: TGTGCCACCCGGACTAGCGGGAGGAATGAGCAGTTCTTC. Translating gives CATRTSGRNEQFF.

Worth noting for this clonotype: Sequence at one end of the junction differs from germline and may be a read error. V usage is TRBV15 and J usage is TRBJ1-2; D gene ambiguous. The length of the CDR3 is 13 residues. Per the germline V gene, CDR1 is LNHNV and CDR2 is YYDKDF (reference sequence). CDR3 nucleotides: TGTGCTACCAGCCAGGCGGGTATCTATGGCTACACCTTC. It specifies CATSQAGIYGYTF.

The CDR3 region has the DNA TGCAGTGGTAGTAGTCGTCTCGACAGACCCTACGAGCAGTACTTC. Residues: CSGSSRLDRPYEQYF. V is TRBV20-1 and J is TRBJ2-7; tentatively, D is TRBD1 (5 bases). The germline V gene has CDR1 DFQATT and CDR2 SNEGSKA (reference sequence). V lost 7 bases and J lost 2, with 21 bases in between. This CDR3 has 15 amino acids.

The chain has TRBV7-2 and TRBJ2-3; a possible D gene is TRBD2 (5 bases). In germline, CDR1 is SGHTA, CDR2 FQGNSA. The CDR3 sequence is 17 residues long. The V end was cut by 0 bases, the J end by 3 bases, with 16 bases between. The CDR3 DNA follows: TGTGCCAGCAGCTTAGCAACAAGCGCGGGTGTTACAGATACGCAGTATTTT. Amino acid sequence: CASSLATSAGVTDTQYF.

The chain combines TRBV6-2 or TRBV6-3 with TRBJ2-4, with TRBD2 matching over 8 bases. The assigned J gene may be wrong: the sequence end matches TRBJ2-7 better. This CDR3 comprises 13 residues. Germline V gene sequence: CDR1 MNHEY, CDR2 SVGEGT. The CDR3 nucleotides are TGTGCCGGACGCAAGGCGGGAGGAAACGAGCAGTACTTC. As protein: CAGRKAGGNEQYF.

The CDR3 nucleotides are TGCAGTGCTAGAATGGGGAGCACAACTAATGAAAAACTGTTTTTT. It is translated as CSARMGSTTNEKLFF. The chain combines TRBV20-1 with TRBJ1-4; D is unresolved. Per germline, CDR1 DFQATT and CDR2 SNEGSKA (reference sequence). The ends were cut back, 2 bases at V and 0 bases at J, with 10 bases in the middle. This CDR3 is built from 15 residues.

The rearrangement uses TRBV20-1 and TRBJ2-3; no definite D call. Germline CDR1 and CDR2: DFQATT and SNEGSKA (reference sequence). Trimming took 1 base from V and 4 from J, leaving 12 bases between them. The CDR3 loop spans 14 amino acids. The CDR3: CSARGQAAADTQYF. Here the CDR3 DNA reads TGCAGTGCTAGAGGTCAGGCAGCCGCAGATACGCAGTATTTT.

This clonotype was detected many times. The chain employs TRBV12-3 or TRBV12-4 and TRBJ2-7; D not certain. The CDR3 is 16 residues long. Trimming removed 2 bases at V and 3 bases at J, with 17 bases between. This CDR3 is CASSLTEAQGLYEQYF. In nucleotides, the CDR3 is TGTGCCAGCAGTTTAACAGAAGCCCAAGGGCTCTACGAGCAGTACTTC.

V and J are TRBV11-2 and TRBJ2-4, with no clear D. The end of the DNA fits TRBJ2-5 better, so the J call may be wrong. The V gene's germline CDR1 is SGHAT and CDR2 FQNNGV. The CDR3 contains 14 residues. CDR3 nucleotides: TGTGCCAGCAGCGTACAGATGAGAGCGGAGACCCAGTACTTC. Encoded protein: CASSVQMRAETQYF.

In this sample, this clonotype turned up a few times. As DNA, the CDR3 is TGTGCCAGCAGTCCTGGAGGGGGATTCAATCAGCCCCAGCATTTT. This encodes CASSPGGGFNQPQHF. The V call is TRBV12-3 or TRBV12-4, the J call TRBJ1-5, with D possibly matching TRBD1 (6 bases). CDR3 size: 15 residues. Trimming left V 5 bases short and J 3 bases short, with 14 bases between.

This rearrangement joins TRBV27 to TRBJ2-3; 11 bases match TRBD2. Germline V CDR1 and CDR2: MNHEY, SMNVEV (reference sequence). This CDR3 has 14 amino acids. V lost 9 bases to trimming and J lost 3 bases; unmatched junction nucleotides: 5. The CDR3 spells CARSTSGRTDTQYF. As DNA, the CDR3 is TGTGCCAGATCTACTAGCGGGAGAACAGATACGCAGTATTTT.

This clonotype was seen only once. The rearrangement links TRBV6-2 or TRBV6-3 to TRBJ1-5; TRBD1 is a possible D gene (6 bases). Germline-derived CDR1 and CDR2 are MNHEY and SVGEGT. The CDR3 contains 13 residues. V was shortened by 5 bases and J by 5 bases, with 10 bases between the two germline ends. The CDR3 sequence: CASSKDSDQPQHF. DNA of the CDR3: TGTGCCAGCAGTAAGGACAGCGATCAGCCCCAGCATTTT.

V is TRBV27 and J is TRBJ1-4; 10 bases map to TRBD1. Trimming removed 6 bases from V and 5 bases from J; junction bases left unmatched: 9. Germline lookup yields CDR1 MNHEY and CDR2 SMNVEV (reference sequence). The CDR3 has 16 residues. The CDR3 nucleotides read TGTGCCAGCAGCCACCGACCGGGACAGGGGAATGAAAAACTGTTTTTT. It yields the protein CASSHRPGQGNEKLFF.

The chain is built from TRBV5-1 and TRBJ1-6, with TRBD1 as a possible D gene (6 bases). Germline CDR1 is SGHRS and CDR2 is YFSETQ. The CDR3 is 16 residues long. V gave up 0 bases and J gave up 2 bases, with 9 bases separating them. The CDR3 coding sequence is TGCGCCAGCAGCTTGGATGGGACAACCTATAATTCACCCCTCCACTTT. Translating it yields CASSLDGTTYNSPLHF.

This sequence joins TRBV29-1 and TRBJ2-3; D ambiguous. The germline V and J ends were trimmed by 1 base and 0 bases, with 5 bases remaining between them. The CDR3 runs to 13 residues. Germline CDR1 is SQVTM and CDR2 is ANQGSEA. DNA of the CDR3: TGCAGCGTTGAAGTGATGAGCACAGATACGCAGTATTTT. It specifies CSVEVMSTDTQYF.

The table lists this clonotype with many counts. The chain has TRBV28 and TRBJ2-1; no clear D gene. From germline, CDR1 is MDHEN and CDR2 SYDVKM. The CDR3 length is 14 residues. Trimming pared 3 bases from V and 2 bases from J, leaving 8 bases between. CDR3 in DNA: TGTGCCAGCAGTTTTAAACCCACCTACAATGAGCAGTTCTTC. Translation gives CASSFKPTYNEQFF.

This clonotype occurred a few times. The gene calls are TRBV20-1 and TRBJ2-7, with D unresolved. The germline CDR1 and CDR2 sequences are DFQATT and SNEGSKA (reference sequence). There are 11 residues in the CDR3. Deletions cut 6 bases from V and 6 bases from J, with 12 bases between. The DNA of the CDR3 is TGCAGTGCCCAGCCCTCTCCCGAGCAGTACTTC. Translated: CSAQPSPEQYF.

The chain uses TRBV13 and TRBJ1-2; D call uncertain. Germline-derived CDR1 and CDR2 are PRHDT and FYEKMQ (reference sequence). The CDR3 length is 12 residues. V was cut by 3 bases and J by 4 bases, with 6 bases left in between. The CDR3 bases are TGTGCCAGCAGCTTCGGGGTCTATGGCTACACCTTC. Translated, it gives CASSFGVYGYTF.